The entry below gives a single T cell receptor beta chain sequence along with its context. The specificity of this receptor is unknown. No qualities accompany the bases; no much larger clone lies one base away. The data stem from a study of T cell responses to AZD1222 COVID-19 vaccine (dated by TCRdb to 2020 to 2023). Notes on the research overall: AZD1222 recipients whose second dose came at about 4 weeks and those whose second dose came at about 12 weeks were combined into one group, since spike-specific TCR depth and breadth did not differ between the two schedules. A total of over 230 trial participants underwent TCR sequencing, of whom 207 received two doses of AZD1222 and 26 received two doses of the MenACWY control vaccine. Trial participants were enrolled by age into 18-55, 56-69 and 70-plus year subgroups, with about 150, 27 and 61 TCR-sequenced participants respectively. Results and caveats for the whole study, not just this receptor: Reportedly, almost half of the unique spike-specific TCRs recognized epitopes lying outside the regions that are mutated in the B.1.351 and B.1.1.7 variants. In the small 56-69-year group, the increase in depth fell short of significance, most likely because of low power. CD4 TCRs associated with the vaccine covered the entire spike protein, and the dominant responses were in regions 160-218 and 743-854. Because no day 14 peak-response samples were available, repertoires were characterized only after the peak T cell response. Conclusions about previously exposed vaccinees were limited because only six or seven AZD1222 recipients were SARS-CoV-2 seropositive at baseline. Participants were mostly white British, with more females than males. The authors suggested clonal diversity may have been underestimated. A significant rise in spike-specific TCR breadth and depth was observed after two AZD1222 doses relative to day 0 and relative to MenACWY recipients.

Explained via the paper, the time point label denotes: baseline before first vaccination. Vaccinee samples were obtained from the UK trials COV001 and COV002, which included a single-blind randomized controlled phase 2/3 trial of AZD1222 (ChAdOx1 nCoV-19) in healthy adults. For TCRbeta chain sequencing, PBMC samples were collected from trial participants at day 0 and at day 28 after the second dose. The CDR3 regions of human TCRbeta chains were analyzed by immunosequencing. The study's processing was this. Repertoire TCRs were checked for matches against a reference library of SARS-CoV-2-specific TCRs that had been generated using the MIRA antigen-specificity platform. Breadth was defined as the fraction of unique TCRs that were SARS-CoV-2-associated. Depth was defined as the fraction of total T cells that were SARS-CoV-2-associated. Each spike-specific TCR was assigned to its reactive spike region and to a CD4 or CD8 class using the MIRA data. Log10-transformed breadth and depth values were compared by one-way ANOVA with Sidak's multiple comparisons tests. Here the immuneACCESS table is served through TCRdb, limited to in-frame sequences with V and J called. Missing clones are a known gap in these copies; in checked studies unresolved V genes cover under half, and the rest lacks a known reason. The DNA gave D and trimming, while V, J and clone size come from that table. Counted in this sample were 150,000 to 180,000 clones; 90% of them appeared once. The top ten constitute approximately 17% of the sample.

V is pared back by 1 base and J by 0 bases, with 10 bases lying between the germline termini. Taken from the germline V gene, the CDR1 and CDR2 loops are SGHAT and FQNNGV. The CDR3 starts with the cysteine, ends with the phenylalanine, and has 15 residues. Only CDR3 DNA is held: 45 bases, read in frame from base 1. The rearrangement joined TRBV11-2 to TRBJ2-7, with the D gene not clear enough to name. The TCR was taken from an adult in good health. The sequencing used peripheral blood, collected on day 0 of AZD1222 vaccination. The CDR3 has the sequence CASSLGITPSYEQYF. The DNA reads TGTGCCAGCAGCTTAGGGATCACACCCTCCTACGAGCAGTACTTC.